Below, 32 T cell receptor beta chains from the same sample are listed, as sequenced in a study of T cells after yellow fever vaccination. MiXCR, applied by TCRdb to the 5' RACE reads, yields one record per CDR3 protein. The repertoire consists of hundreds of thousands of distinct CDR3 sequences, with about an eighth occurring once and the leading ten covering roughly 3%. The specimen was CD4+ T cells sorted from PBMCs, collected 15 days after the yellow fever booster vaccination. The receptors were sampled from a man younger than 35 who received the YFV17D yellow fever vaccine.

This clonotype was counted a few times. The chain employs TRBV4-3 and TRBJ2-5, with 9 nucleotides matching TRBD1. The V and J ends lost 3 bases and 4 bases, in that order; junction bases with no gene match: 6. Looked up from germline, CDR1 is LGHNA and CDR2 is YSLEER. The CDR3 runs to 15 residues. CDR3 residues: CASSHLPGQGETQYF. As DNA, the CDR3 is TGCGCCAGCAGCCACCTGCCGGGACAGGGAGAGACCCAGTACTTC.

This clonotype was seen only a few times. V is TRBV5-1 and J is TRBJ2-5; 7 bases line up with TRBD2. The CDR3 is 14 residues long. Trimming at V came to 4 bases and at J to 5 bases, leaving 8 bases not matched to a gene. CDR1 and CDR2 (germline): SGHRS, YFSETQ. The CDR3 bases are TGCGCCAGCAGCCCCGTGGATAGCGGGGAGACCCAGTACTTC. Translation: CASSPVDSGETQYF.

This chain connects TRBV4-3 to TRBJ2-1; perhaps TRBD2 as D (6 bases). The CDR3 is 20 residues long. Trimming took 4 bases from V and 1 from J, leaving 26 bases between them. Germline V lookup: CDR1 LGHNA, CDR2 YSLEER. CDR3 loop: CASSPRLAGLSSRSYNEQFF. DNA of the CDR3: TGCGCCAGCAGCCCCAGGTTGGCGGGGCTTTCATCTAGGTCCTACAATGAGCAGTTCTTC.

This clonotype has just a few counts. This chain links TRBV7-9 with TRBJ2-1; D perhaps matches TRBD2 (6 bases). The V end lost 5 bases, the J end lost 2 bases, and 13 bases lay between the germline ends. The germline V gene has CDR1 SEHNR and CDR2 FQNEAQ (reference sequence). The CDR3 sequence is 15 residues long. Here the CDR3 DNA reads TGTGCCAGCAGCCCACCGGGGGTCCCCTACAATGAGCAGTTCTTC. This codes for CASSPPGVPYNEQFF.

The chain recombines TRBV5-1 with TRBJ1-2, with 7 bases fitting TRBD1. Trimming at V came to 2 bases and at J to 4 bases, leaving 5 bases not matched to a gene. Germline CDR1 reads SGHRS; CDR2 reads YFSETQ. The length of the CDR3 is 14 residues. The CDR3 spells CASSFTGELYGYTF. CDR3 coding DNA: TGCGCCAGCAGCTTTACAGGGGAGCTCTATGGCTACACCTTC.

The CDR3 DNA sequence: TGCAGTGCTAGAGGGGGCAGTGAGAACACCGGGGAGCTGTTTTTT. It specifies CSARGGSENTGELFF. The chain is built from TRBV20-1 and TRBJ2-2, with D tentatively TRBD1 (5 bases). The germline gives CDR1 DFQATT, CDR2 SNEGSKA (reference sequence). This CDR3 comprises 15 residues. V dropped 1 base and J dropped 1 base, with 10 bases sitting between them.

This clonotype was seen a handful of times. The chain has TRBV5-1 and TRBJ2-3; possible D gene TRBD1, 5 bases. In germline, CDR1 is SGHRS, CDR2 YFSETQ. The CDR3 has 16 residues. V lost 1 base and J 0 bases, leaving 12 bases between the germline ends. The CDR3 DNA follows: TGCGCCAGCAGCTTGACAGGCAGGACGAGCACAGATACGCAGTATTTT. Translated: CASSLTGRTSTDTQYF.

This clonotype was detected ten times or more. The chain employs TRBV5-1 and TRBJ1-2; tentative D call: TRBD1 (6 bases). Trimming cost V 3 bases and J 2 bases, with 11 bases left between them. The CDR3 runs to 14 residues. Germline assignment: CDR1 SGHRS and CDR2 YFSETQ. CDR3 nucleotide sequence: TGCGCCAGCAGCTCGGACAGTACAAACTATGGCTACACCTTC. Protein product: CASSSDSTNYGYTF.

The rearrangement uses TRBV20-1 and TRBJ2-1; D could derive from TRBD1 or TRBD2 (7 bases each). Trimming took off 0 bases at V and 8 bases at J, with 20 bases between the two ends. This CDR3 has 16 residues. Germline CDR1 DFQATT, CDR2 SNEGSKA (reference sequence). CDR3 in DNA: TGCAGTGCTAGAGATCGGGGAGGGGGCCAGCGGGATGAGCAGTTCTTC. It specifies CSARDRGGGQRDEQFF.

J is TRBJ2-2 and V is TRBV29-1; 7 nucleotides align to TRBD1. Germline V gene lookup returns CDR1 SQVTM and CDR2 ANQGSEA. V lost 7 bases to trimming and J lost 6 bases; unmatched junction nucleotides: 11. CDR3 length: 14 amino acids. Written as DNA, the CDR3 is TGCAGCGCCATGACAGGGATCATGTCCGGGGAGCTGTTTTTT. Protein product: CSAMTGIMSGELFF.

This clonotype was recorded at least ten times. V gene TRBV6-5 combines with J gene TRBJ1-6; D uncertain. Germline lookup yields CDR1 MNHEY and CDR2 SVGAGI. The V end lost 2 bases, the J end lost 8 bases, and 7 bases lay between the germline ends. The CDR3 is 13 residues long. The CDR3 sequence: CASSYNRDSPLHF. The CDR3, as DNA: TGTGCCAGCAGTTACAACCGGGATTCACCCCTCCACTTT.

The V call is TRBV5-1, the J call TRBJ1-2; D gene unclear. V was shortened by 4 bases and J by 8 bases, with 15 bases between the two germline ends. Germline V gene lookup returns CDR1 SGHRS and CDR2 YFSETQ. This CDR3 has 13 amino acids. This CDR3 reads CASSPGSPWGYTF. CDR3 sequence (DNA): TGCGCCAGCAGCCCCGGGAGTCCTTGGGGCTACACCTTC.

This clonotype was detected a few times. The chain employs TRBV18 and TRBJ2-5; tentative D call: TRBD2 (6 bases). Germline values: CDR1 KGHSH, CDR2 LQKENI. With 2 bases removed from V and 3 bases from J, the gap between germline ends came to 7 bases. This CDR3 is built from 13 residues. Here the CDR3 reads CASSPGGEETQYF. CDR3 DNA: TGTGCCAGCTCACCAGGAGGGGAAGAGACCCAGTACTTC.

This clonotype was recorded many times. V gene TRBV5-1 combines with J gene TRBJ2-7; no definite D call. V was pared by 2 bases and J by 3 bases, with 15 bases between. Germline V gives CDR1 SGHRS, CDR2 YFSETQ. This CDR3 has 15 residues. The CDR3 nucleotides read TGCGCCAGCAGCTTAACGCCGGGCCCAAACTACGAGCAGTACTTC. As protein: CASSLTPGPNYEQYF.

The chain uses TRBV29-1 and TRBJ2-5, with 9 bases matching TRBD2. CDR1 SQVTM and CDR2 ANQGSEA come from the germline V gene. The CDR3 is made up of 15 amino acids. Trimming cost V 6 bases and J 10 bases; bases outside gene matches: 18. This CDR3 is CSVEVTSGAQGSQYF. DNA for the CDR3: TGCAGCGTGGAGGTGACTAGCGGCGCCCAAGGGAGCCAGTACTTC.

This clonotype was found a few times. J is TRBJ1-1 and V is TRBV18, with 7 bases fitting TRBD1. Germline V gene data show CDR1 as KGHSH and CDR2 as LQKENI. V shed 3 bases and J 1 base; nucleotides not matched to a gene: 5. The CDR3 is 15 residues long. For the CDR3, the DNA is TGTGCCAGCTCACCGAGCCGACAGGGGAACACTGAAGCTTTCTTT. This gives the protein CASSPSRQGNTEAFF. The full variable domain, completed using reference TRBV18 and TRBJ1-1, is NAGVMQNPRHLVRRRGQEARLRCSPMKGHSHVYWYRQLPEEGLKFMVYLQKENIIDESGMPKERFSAEFPKEGPSILRIQQVVRGDSAAYFCASSPSRQGNTEAFFGQGTRLTVV.

The chain uses TRBV7-2 and TRBJ1-2; the match to TRBD1 covers 7 bases. Per the germline V gene, CDR1 is SGHTA and CDR2 is FQGNSA. CDR3 length: 17 residues. Trimming at V came to 5 bases and at J to 8 bases, leaving 20 bases not matched to a gene. CDR3 coding DNA: TGTGCCAGCAGCCGAGGGCGGGGACAGTTACATCGGGGAGGCTACACCTTC. Translation: CASSRGRGQLHRGGYTF.

This sequence joins TRBV12-3 or TRBV12-4 and TRBJ1-2; 9 bases map to TRBD1. The CDR3 is 14 amino acids. The junction had 10 bases not matched to a gene; V was cut back by 6 bases and J by 8 bases. The CDR3 loop is CASRRDRAIAGYTF. The CDR3 region has the DNA TGTGCCAGCAGACGGGACAGGGCCATTGCGGGCTACACCTTC.

This clonotype has only a few counts. The chain recombines TRBV6-5 with TRBJ1-1, with D possibly matching TRBD1 (6 bases). The CDR3 sequence is 15 residues long. Germline V gene lookup returns CDR1 MNHEY and CDR2 SVGAGI. V was pared by 5 bases and J by 4 bases, with 17 bases between. This chain's CDR3 is CASSSRSTGGTEAFF. CDR3 sequence (DNA): TGTGCCAGCAGTAGCCGGTCGACAGGCGGCACTGAAGCTTTCTTT.

V is TRBV25-1 and J is TRBJ1-4; 7 nucleotides agree with TRBD1. The V segment lost 3 bases and the J segment 0 bases; nucleotides outside the gene matches: 13. CDR3 length: 19 amino acids. Germline V gene lookup returns CDR1 MGHDK and CDR2 SYGVNS. The CDR3, as DNA: TGTGCCAGCAGTGATCCGTTCCCGGACAGGCCTGCAACTAATGAAAAACTGTTTTTT. Translation gives CASSDPFPDRPATNEKLFF.

This clonotype was seen a handful of times. The chain joins TRBV9 to TRBJ2-2; D not certain. Germline V CDR1 and CDR2: SGDLS, YYNGEE. The CDR3 is 14 amino acids. The V and J ends lost 0 bases and 4 bases respectively, with 7 bases between them. The CDR3: CASSVAPFTGELFF. CDR3 in DNA: TGTGCCAGCAGCGTAGCACCCTTCACCGGGGAGCTGTTTTTT. Full variable domain (rest looked up from reference TRBV9 and TRBJ2-2): DSGVTQTPKHLITATGQRVTLRCSPRSGDLSVYWYQQSLDQGLQFLIQYYNGEERAKGNILERFSAQQFPDLHSELNLSSLELGDSALYFCASSVAPFTGELFFGEGSRLTVL.

This clonotype was seen a few times. The chain is built from TRBV27 and TRBJ2-1, with D unresolved. CDR1 is MNHEY, CDR2 SMNVEV, per germline (reference sequence). V dropped 5 bases and J dropped 0 bases, with 11 bases sitting between them. This CDR3 region has 15 residues. As DNA, the CDR3 is TGTGCCAGCAGTATCAGGATGAGCTCCTACAATGAGCAGTTCTTC. Amino acids: CASSIRMSSYNEQFF.

This clonotype has only a few counts. This sequence joins TRBV4-3 and TRBJ1-1, with TRBD1 matching over 7 bases. The CDR3 is made up of 15 amino acids. Germline CDR1 LGHNA, CDR2 YSLEER. The junction had 2 bases not matched to a gene; V was cut back by 0 bases and J by 1 base. CDR3 in amino acids: CASSQEAGGNTEAFF. In nucleotides, the CDR3 is TGCGCCAGCAGCCAAGAGGCAGGGGGGAACACTGAAGCTTTCTTT.

This clonotype was picked up a small number of times. The CDR3 loop reads CASSLALYNEQFF. The CDR3 bases are TGTGCCAGCAGTCTGGCTTTGTACAATGAGCAGTTCTTC. The chain combines TRBV6-2 or TRBV6-3 with TRBJ2-1; D gene uncertain. The CDR3 is 13 amino acids. The V gene's germline CDR1 is MNHEY and CDR2 SVGEGT. V was clipped by 5 bases and J by 4 bases, with 9 bases between them.

This clonotype was counted ten times or more. CDR3: CASSPSGYGYNEQFF. The CDR3 nucleotides read TGTGCCAGCAGCCCCTCGGGGTACGGGTACAATGAGCAGTTCTTC. The chain carries TRBV5-6 and TRBJ2-1, with a possible D match to TRBD2 (5 bases). Trimming took 4 bases from V and 4 from J, leaving 15 bases between them. This CDR3 contains 15 residues. Germline CDR1 is SGHDT and CDR2 is YYEEEE.

This clonotype was picked up a small number of times. The genes are TRBV20-1 and TRBJ1-5; possibly TRBD1 for D (6 bases). This CDR3 region has 17 residues. Trimming cost V 3 bases and J 7 bases, with 25 bases left between them. Germline lookup yields CDR1 DFQATT and CDR2 SNEGSKA (reference sequence). CDR3 amino acids: CSASRWDAESRGQPQHF. The CDR3 DNA is TGCAGTGCTAGTAGGTGGGACGCCGAATCCAGGGGACAGCCCCAGCATTTT.

The V gene is TRBV29-1, the J gene TRBJ2-3, with TRBD1 matching over 9 bases. This CDR3 contains 14 residues. Germline V lookup: CDR1 SQVTM, CDR2 ANQGSEA. V shed 4 bases and J 4 bases; nucleotides not matched to a gene: 6. In DNA form, the CDR3 reads TGCAGCGTTGCGGGACAGGGATGGGCAGATACGCAGTATTTT. Translation gives CSVAGQGWADTQYF.

This clonotype turned up a few times. The chain links TRBV10-3 to TRBJ2-2; either TRBD1 or TRBD2 may supply D (5 bases each). V was clipped by 4 bases and J by 4 bases, with 13 bases between them. Germline V gene lookup returns CDR1 ENHRY and CDR2 SYGVKD. The CDR3 sequence is 15 residues long. The CDR3 nucleotides are TGTGCCATCAGTGTCTCGGGGCTACTCACCGGGGAGCTGTTTTTT. This translates into CAISVSGLLTGELFF.

The chain is built from TRBV4-3 and TRBJ2-7; 7 bases agree with TRBD1. CDR3 length equals 17 residues. Trimming at V came to 4 bases and at J to 0 bases, leaving 12 bases not matched to a gene. Germline lookup yields CDR1 LGHNA and CDR2 YSLEER. The CDR3 region has the DNA TGCGCCAGCAGCCTACAATTGGGACAGCGCCTCTCCTACGAGCAGTACTTC. It yields the protein CASSLQLGQRLSYEQYF.

This clonotype was seen a few times. The chain recombines TRBV9 with TRBJ1-4, with 8 bases matching TRBD1. The CDR3 runs to 16 residues. CDR1 is SGDLS, CDR2 YYNGEE, per germline. V shed 4 bases, J shed 6 bases, and the junction held 11 bases outside the gene matches. The chain's CDR3 is CASSNVAGGLYEKLFF. Here the CDR3 DNA reads TGTGCCAGCAGCAACGTTGCAGGGGGCCTGTATGAAAAACTGTTTTTT.

This chain joins TRBV4-3 and TRBJ2-1, with TRBD2 matching 8 bases. Germline V gives CDR1 LGHNA, CDR2 YSLEER. The V gene end was trimmed by 0 bases and the J gene end by 5 bases; junction bases not matched to a gene: 6. The CDR3 loop spans 16 amino acids. This CDR3 is CASSQEYLAGHNEQFF. The CDR3 DNA reads as TGCGCCAGCAGCCAAGAGTACCTAGCGGGTCACAATGAGCAGTTCTTC.

The chain employs TRBV5-1 and TRBJ2-5; D gene unclear. Germline-derived CDR1 and CDR2 are SGHRS and YFSETQ. The CDR3 is 16 amino acids. Trimming left V 4 bases short and J 0 bases short, with 16 bases between. Written as DNA, the CDR3 is TGCGCCAGCAGCCGGCGCGGATCCAGTTACCAAGAGACCCAGTACTTC. Amino acids: CASSRRGSSYQETQYF.